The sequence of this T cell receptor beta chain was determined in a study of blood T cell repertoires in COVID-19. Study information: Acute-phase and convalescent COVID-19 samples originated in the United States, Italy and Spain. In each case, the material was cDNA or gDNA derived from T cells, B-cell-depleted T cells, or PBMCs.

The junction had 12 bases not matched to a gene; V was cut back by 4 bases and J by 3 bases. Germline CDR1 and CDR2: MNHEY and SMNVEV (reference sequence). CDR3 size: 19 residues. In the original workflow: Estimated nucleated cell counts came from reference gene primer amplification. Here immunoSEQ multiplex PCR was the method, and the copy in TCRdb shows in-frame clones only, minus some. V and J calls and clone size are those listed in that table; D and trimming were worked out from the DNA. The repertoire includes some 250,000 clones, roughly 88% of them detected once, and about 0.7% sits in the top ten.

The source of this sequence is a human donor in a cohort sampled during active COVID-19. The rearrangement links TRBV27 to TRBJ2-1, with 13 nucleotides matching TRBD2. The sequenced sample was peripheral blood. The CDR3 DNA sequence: TGTGCCAGCAGTTCCGTACTAGCGGGAGGGCCCCTAGGCTACAATGAGCAGTTCTTC. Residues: CASSSVLAGGPLGYNEQFF.